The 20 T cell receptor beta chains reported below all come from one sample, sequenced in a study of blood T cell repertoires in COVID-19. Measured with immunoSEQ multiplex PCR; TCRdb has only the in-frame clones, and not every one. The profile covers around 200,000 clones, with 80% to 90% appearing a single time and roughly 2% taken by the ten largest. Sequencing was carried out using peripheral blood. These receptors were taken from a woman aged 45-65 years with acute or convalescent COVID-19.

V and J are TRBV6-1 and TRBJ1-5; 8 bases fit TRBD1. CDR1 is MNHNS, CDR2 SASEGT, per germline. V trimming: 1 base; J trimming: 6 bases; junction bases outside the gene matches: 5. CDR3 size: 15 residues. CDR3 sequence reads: CASSEGGQGSQPQHF. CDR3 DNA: TGTGCCAGCAGTGAAGGTGGACAGGGTAGTCAGCCCCAGCATTTT.

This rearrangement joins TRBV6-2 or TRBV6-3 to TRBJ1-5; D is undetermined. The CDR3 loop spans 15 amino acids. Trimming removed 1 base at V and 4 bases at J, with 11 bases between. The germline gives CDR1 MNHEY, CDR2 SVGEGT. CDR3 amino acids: CASSYLGRSNQPQHF. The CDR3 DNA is TGTGCCAGCAGTTACTTGGGCAGGTCTAATCAGCCCCAGCATTTT.

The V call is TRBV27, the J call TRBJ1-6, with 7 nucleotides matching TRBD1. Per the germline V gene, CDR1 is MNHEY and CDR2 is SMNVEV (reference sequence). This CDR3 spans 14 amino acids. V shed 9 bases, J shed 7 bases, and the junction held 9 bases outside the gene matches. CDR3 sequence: CASKMGQTNSPLHF. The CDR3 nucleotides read TGTGCCAGTAAAATGGGACAGACAAATTCACCCCTCCACTTT.

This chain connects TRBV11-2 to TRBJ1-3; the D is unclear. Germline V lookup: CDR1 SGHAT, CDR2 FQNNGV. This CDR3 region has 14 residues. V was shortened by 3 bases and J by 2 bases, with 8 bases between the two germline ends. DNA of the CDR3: TGTGCCAGCAGCTTTTGGAGGGCTGGAAACACCATATATTTT. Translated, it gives CASSFWRAGNTIYF.

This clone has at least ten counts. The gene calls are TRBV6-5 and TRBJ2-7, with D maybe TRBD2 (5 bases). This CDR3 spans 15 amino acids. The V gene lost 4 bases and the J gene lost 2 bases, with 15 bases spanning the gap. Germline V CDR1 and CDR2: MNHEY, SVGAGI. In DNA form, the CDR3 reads TGTGCCAGCAGTTCTACTTGGACTTCTGCCTACGAGCAGTACTTC. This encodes CASSSTWTSAYEQYF.

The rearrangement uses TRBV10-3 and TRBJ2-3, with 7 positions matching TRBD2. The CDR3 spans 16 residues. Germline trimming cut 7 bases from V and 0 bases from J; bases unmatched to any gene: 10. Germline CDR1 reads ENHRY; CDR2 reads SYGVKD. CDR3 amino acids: CAITEGLSGSTDTQYF. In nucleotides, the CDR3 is TGTGCCATCACCGAGGGACTTAGCGGGAGCACAGATACGCAGTATTTT.

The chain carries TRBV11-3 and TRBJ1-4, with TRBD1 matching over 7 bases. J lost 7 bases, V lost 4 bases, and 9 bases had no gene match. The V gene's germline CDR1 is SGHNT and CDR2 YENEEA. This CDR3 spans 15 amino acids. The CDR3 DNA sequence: TGTGCCAGCAGCTCCGACCCCGGGACAGTTGAAAAACTGTTTTTT. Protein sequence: CASSSDPGTVEKLFF.

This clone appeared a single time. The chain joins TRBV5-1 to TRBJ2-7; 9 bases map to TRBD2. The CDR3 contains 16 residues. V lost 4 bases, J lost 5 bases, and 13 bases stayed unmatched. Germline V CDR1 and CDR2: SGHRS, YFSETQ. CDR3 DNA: TGCGCCAGCAGCGATTTGGGGCTAGCGGGATTCGACGAGCAGTACTTC. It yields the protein CASSDLGLAGFDEQYF.

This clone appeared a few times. DNA of the CDR3: TGTGCCAGCAGCCCCCTCGCCGGGCGGGGAAACTACGAGCAGTACTTC. This gives the protein CASSPLAGRGNYEQYF. The V gene is TRBV13, the J gene TRBJ2-7; D possibly corresponds to TRBD2 (6 bases). The V end lost 5 bases, the J end lost 3 bases, and 20 bases lay between the germline ends. The CDR3 extends over 16 amino acids. Germline V gene sequence: CDR1 PRHDT, CDR2 FYEKMQ (reference sequence).

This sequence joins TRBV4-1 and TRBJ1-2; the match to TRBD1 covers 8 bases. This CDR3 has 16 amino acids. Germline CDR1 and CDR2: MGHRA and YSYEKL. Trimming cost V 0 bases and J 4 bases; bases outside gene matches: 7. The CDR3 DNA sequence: TGCGCCAGCAGCCAAGACCGGACAGGGCACCTCTATGGCTACACCTTC. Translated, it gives CASSQDRTGHLYGYTF.

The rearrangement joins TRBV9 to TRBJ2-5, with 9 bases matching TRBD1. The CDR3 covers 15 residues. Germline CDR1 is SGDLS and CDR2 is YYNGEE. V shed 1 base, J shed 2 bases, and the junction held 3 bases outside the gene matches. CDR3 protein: CASSVFGTGQETQYF. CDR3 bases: TGTGCCAGCAGCGTATTCGGGACAGGGCAAGAGACCCAGTACTTC.

The CDR3 nucleotides are TGTGCCAGCAGCAGCCCGGCGAGGAGCAATCAGCCCCAGCATTTT. This gives the protein CASSSPARSNQPQHF. V gene TRBV6-2 or TRBV6-3 combines with J gene TRBJ1-5, with D unresolved. Trimming removed 6 bases at V and 1 base at J, with 13 bases between. This CDR3 contains 15 residues. Germline V gene data show CDR1 as MNHEY and CDR2 as SVGEGT.

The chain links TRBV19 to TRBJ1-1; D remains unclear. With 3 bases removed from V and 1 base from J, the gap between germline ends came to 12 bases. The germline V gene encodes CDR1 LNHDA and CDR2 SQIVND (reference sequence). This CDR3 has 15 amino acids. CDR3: CASSIATRSNTEAFF. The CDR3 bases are TGTGCCAGTAGTATTGCTACTAGATCGAACACTGAAGCTTTCTTT.

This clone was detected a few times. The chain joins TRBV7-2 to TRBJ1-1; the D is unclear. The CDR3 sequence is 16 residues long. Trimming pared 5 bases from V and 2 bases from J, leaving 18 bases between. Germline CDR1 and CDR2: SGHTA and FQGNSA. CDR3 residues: CASSKRTGRGNTEAFF. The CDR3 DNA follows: TGTGCCAGCAGCAAAAGAACCGGGAGAGGAAACACTGAAGCTTTCTTT.

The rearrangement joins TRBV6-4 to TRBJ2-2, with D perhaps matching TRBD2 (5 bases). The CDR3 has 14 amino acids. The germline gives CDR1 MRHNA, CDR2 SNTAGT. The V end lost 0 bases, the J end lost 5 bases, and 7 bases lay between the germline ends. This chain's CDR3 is CASSDSWETGELFF. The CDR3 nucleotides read TGTGCCAGCAGTGACTCTTGGGAGACCGGGGAGCTGTTTTTT.

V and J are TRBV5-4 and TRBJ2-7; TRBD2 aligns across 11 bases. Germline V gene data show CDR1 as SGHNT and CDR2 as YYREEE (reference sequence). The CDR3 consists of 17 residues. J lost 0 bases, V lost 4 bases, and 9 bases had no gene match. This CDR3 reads CASSPASGGFSSYEQYF. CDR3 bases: TGTGCCAGCAGCCCTGCTAGCGGGGGGTTCAGCTCCTACGAGCAGTACTTC.

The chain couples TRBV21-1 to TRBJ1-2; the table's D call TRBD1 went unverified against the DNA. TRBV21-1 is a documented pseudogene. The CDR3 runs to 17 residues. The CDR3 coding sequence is TGTGCCAGCAGCAAAAAGGGGCCTCGGGCGATGTCATATGGCTACACCTTC. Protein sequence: CASSKKGPRAMSYGYTF.

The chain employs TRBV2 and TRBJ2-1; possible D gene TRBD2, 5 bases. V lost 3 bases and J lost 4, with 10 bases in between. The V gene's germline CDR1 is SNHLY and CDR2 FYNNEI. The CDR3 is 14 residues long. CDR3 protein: CASSDATTYNEQFF. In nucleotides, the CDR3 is TGTGCCAGCAGTGACGCGACTACTTACAATGAGCAGTTCTTC.

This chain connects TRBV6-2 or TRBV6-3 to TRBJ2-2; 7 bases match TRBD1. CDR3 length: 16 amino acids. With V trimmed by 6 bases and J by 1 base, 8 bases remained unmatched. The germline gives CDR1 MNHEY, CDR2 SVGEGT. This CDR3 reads CASSPDRPLNTGELFF. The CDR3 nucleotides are TGTGCCAGCAGCCCGGACAGGCCCTTGAACACCGGGGAGCTGTTTTTT.

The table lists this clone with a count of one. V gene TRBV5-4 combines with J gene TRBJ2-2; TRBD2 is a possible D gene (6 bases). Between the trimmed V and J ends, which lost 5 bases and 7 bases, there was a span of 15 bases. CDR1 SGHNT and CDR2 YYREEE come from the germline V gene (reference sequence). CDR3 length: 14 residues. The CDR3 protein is CASRAGSWGGELFF. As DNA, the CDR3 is TGTGCCAGCAGGGCGGGGAGCTGGGGCGGGGAGCTGTTTTTT. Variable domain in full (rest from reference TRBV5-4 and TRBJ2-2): ETGVTQSPTHLIKTRGQQVTLRCSSQSGHNTVSWYQQALGQGPQFIFQYYREEENGRGNFPPRFSGLQFPNYSSELNVNALELDDSALYLCASRAGSWGGELFFGEGSRLTVL.